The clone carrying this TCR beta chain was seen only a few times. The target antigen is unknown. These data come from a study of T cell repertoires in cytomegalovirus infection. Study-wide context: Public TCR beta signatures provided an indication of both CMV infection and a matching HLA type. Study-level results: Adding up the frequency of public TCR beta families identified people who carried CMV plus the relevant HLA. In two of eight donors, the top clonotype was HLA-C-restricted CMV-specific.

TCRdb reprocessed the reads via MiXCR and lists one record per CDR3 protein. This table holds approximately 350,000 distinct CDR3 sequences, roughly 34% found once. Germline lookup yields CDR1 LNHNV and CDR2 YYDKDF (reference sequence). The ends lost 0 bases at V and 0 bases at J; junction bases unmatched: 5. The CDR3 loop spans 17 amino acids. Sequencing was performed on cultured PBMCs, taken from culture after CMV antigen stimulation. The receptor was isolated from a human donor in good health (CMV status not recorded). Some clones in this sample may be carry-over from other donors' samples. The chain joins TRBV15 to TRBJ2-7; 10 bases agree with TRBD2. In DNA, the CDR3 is TGTGCCACCAGCAGAGATTATGGGACTAGCGTCTCCTACGAGCAGTACTTC. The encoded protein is CATSRDYGTSVSYEQYF.